In this sample, the clone carrying this T cell receptor (beta chain) turned up a few times. Its cognate antigen is unknown. Time point in this sample: pretreatment peripheral blood. This entry belongs to a study of PD-L1 blockade in urothelial cancer. About the research overall: Patients' prior chemotherapy regimens numbered 0 to 3.

Study-level findings and limits: Durable benefit accompanied greater 3-week expansion of tumor-associated blood clones.

Germline CDR1 reads LGHNA; CDR2 reads YNFKEQ. This CDR3 spans 14 amino acids. The V and J ends lost 8 bases and 7 bases respectively, with 20 bases between them. The protocol was immunoSEQ multiplex PCR, while the TCRdb copy is restricted to in-frame clones and leaves out a portion. The sample shows some 120,000 clones, 65% to 85% of them seen only once. The sample consisted of PBMCs, taken around atezolizumab (anti-PD-L1) treatment. The chain uses TRBV4-2 and TRBJ1-2; D perhaps matches TRBD1 (6 bases). The source is a man aged 45-65 years with urothelial cancer. In DNA form, the CDR3 reads TGTGCCAGCGGGACCCCCGGGACACAGGGTGGCTACACCTTC. Translated, it gives CASGTPGTQGGYTF.